This T cell receptor beta chain appears in the sequencing data of a study of cytomegalovirus exposure and HLA in healthy donors. About the study: Early release data held some 80 million unique TCRs from HLA-typed donors. Regarding the study as a whole: Analyzed later, association rates of TCRs varied across HLA loci, with DRB1 most and HLA-C fewest.

Only one count was recorded for this clone. Its antigen remains unidentified. This specimen includes other DNA sequences encoding the same CDR3. PCR employed 60 Vbeta and 13 Jbeta primers. Here immunoSEQ multiplex PCR was the method, and the copy in TCRdb shows in-frame clones only, minus some. This sample carries 150,000 or so clones, 65% to 85% of them seen once, and the ten largest clones take about 2.5%. J was trimmed by 4 bases and V by 6 bases; bases with no gene match: 14. The CDR3 sequence is 17 residues long. Germline V gene data show CDR1 as SGHAT and CDR2 as FQNNGV. Sequences were obtained from PBMCs. The TCR sequence derives from a man in his fifties in good health and CMV-seronegative. This rearrangement joins TRBV11-2 to TRBJ2-1; 8 bases map to TRBD2. CDR3 nucleotides: TGTGCCAGCAGGGGGCTGAGCGGGAGAAATACTTACAATGAGCAGTTCTTC. It encodes CASRGLSGRNTYNEQFF.